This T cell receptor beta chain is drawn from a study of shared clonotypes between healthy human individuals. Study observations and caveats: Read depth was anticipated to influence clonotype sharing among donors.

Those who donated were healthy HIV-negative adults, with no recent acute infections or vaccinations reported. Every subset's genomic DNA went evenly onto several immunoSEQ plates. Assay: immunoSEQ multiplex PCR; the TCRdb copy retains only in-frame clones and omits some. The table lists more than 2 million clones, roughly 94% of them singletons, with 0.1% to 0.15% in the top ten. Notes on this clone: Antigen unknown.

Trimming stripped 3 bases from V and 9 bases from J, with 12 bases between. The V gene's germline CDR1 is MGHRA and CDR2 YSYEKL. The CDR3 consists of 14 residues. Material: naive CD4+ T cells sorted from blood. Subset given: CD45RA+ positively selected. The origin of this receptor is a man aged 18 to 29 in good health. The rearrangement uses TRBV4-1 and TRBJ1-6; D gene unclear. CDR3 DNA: TGCGCCAGCAGCCAGCCTCGGGCGGGTTCACCCCTCCACTTT. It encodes CASSQPRAGSPLHF.